This is a list of T cell receptor beta chains from one sample in a study of blood T cell repertoires in COVID-19. Data came from immunoSEQ multiplex PCR; TCRdb stores just in-frame clones and leaves some out. The table records approximately 27,000 clones, just over 85% of them present only once. Sequenced material: peripheral blood. These receptors all stem from a man in his 70s with acute or convalescent COVID-19. Both conserved end residues are trimmed from each CDR3. Fields, in order: J gene, V gene, CDR3 protein.

TRBJ1-5	TRBV4-2	ASSPRQGANQPQH
TRBJ1-5	TRBV18	ASSPPNSGPGEPQH
TRBJ2-7	TRBV2	ASSEVRGHSYEQY
TRBJ2-3	TRBV3-1/TRBV3-2	ASSQAWEKDTDTQY
TRBJ1-2	TRBV5-1	ASSLGQWPYGYT
TRBJ2-7	TRBV6-2/TRBV6-3	ASSYTDWGRNEQY
TRBJ1-2	TRBV7-3	ASSLTGQSPGYGYT
TRBJ1-4	TRBV19	ASTPPGGGREKLF
TRBJ1-2	TRBV21-1	ASSVLGFPYGYT
TRBJ1-3	TRBV4-2	ASSQDQTNSGNTIY
TRBJ2-1	TRBV9	ASSVGLANYNEQF
TRBJ1-5	TRBV11-1	ASSSHRDQPQH
TRBJ2-3	TRBV29-1	SVGGPSGRALDTQY
TRBJ1-5	TRBV6-5	ASLRSLNQPQH
TRBJ2-1	TRBV6-1	ASSATSGSPYNEQF
TRBJ2-3	TRBV18	ASSPPGQGSDTQY
TRBJ1-5	TRBV6-5	ASSRQGFGQPQH
TRBJ2-2	TRBV11-3	ASSSRGGGRDTGELF
TRBJ1-6	TRBV27	ASSFSSYNSPLH
TRBJ2-7	TRBV18	ASSPYGTGTDEQY
TRBJ2-5	TRBV2	ASRGRTKQETQY
TRBJ2-1	TRBV12-5	ASGLDRGREQF
TRBJ2-1	TRBV21-1	ASKTGKAKTYNEQF
TRBJ2-1	TRBV7-2	ASSLRLPSNEQF
TRBJ1-4	TRBV5-5	ASSLGALAITTNEKLF